The rows below give T cell receptor beta chains drawn from one sample of a study of T cells after posttransplantation cyclophosphamide. Sequencing was performed with immunoSEQ multiplex PCR; in TCRdb, only in-frame clones are kept and a portion is missing. Counted here are more than 10,000 clones, approximately 86% occurring once; the ten biggest clones make up roughly 15%. Material: PBMCs, obtained about 1,700 days after allogeneic stem cell transplant with posttransplant cyclophosphamide. Receptors were obtained from a female patient aged 45 to 65 who received an allogeneic stem cell transplant from a related donor, was CMV-positive, and had no GVHD. The graft donor may have given rise to some T cells. Each CDR3 is given with its conserved first and last residue. A D gene is named only where the DNA matches it firmly. A clone size is listed for some rows: how often the clone was seen (once, few, many), or a class if it is expanded.

v_gene	j_gene	abundance	d_gene	CDR3nt	CDR3aa
TRBV7-8	TRBJ1-1	.	.	TGTGCCAGCAGCGTCAGGGTAGCCACTGAAGCTTTCTTT	CASSVRVATEAFF
TRBV11-2	TRBJ1-5	few	.	TGTGCCAGCAGCTTAGCGGGGGGGGCTCAGCCCCAGCATTTT	CASSLAGGAQPQHF
TRBV29-1	TRBJ2-7	.	TRBD2	TGCAGCGTGGTCGTTTTAGCGGGCTTCTACGAGCAGTACTTC	CSVVVLAGFYEQYF
TRBV19	TRBJ2-5	few	TRBD2	TGTGCCAGTAGTACTCCGGGGACTAGAATTTCGACCCAGTACTTC	CASSTPGTRISTQYF
TRBV10-3	TRBJ2-1	.	TRBD2	TGTGCCATCAGTGAGTCGGGACTAGCCTCGTTGAATGAGCAGTTCTTC	CAISESGLASLNEQFF
TRBV5-1	TRBJ2-7	.	TRBD2	TGCGCCAGCACCCCTGGGGGGACTAGCGGGAGGGCCCCGGGCTCCTACGAGCAGTACTTC	CASTPGGTSGRAPGSYEQYF
TRBV27	TRBJ2-7	few	TRBD1	TGTGCCAGCAGCTTCTCGACAGGGCATGTCAACTACGAGCAGTACTTC	CASSFSTGHVNYEQYF
TRBV4-3	TRBJ2-1	few	.	TGCGCCAGCAGCCAAGACGGGGAATCCGGCAATGAGCAGTTCTTC	CASSQDGESGNEQFF
TRBV6-9	TRBJ2-6	.	.	TGTGCCAGCAGTCCCCTGGACGGGAAGTCTGGGGCCAACGTCCTGACTTTC	CASSPLDGKSGANVLTF
TRBV2	TRBJ2-2	.	TRBD2	TGTGCCAGCAGGTTCGGACTAGCTGGCGGGGAGCTGTTTTTT	CASRFGLAGGELFF
TRBV6-5	TRBJ1-2	.	TRBD1	TGTGCCAGCAGTTACTCCGGGACAGCTCCCTATGGCTACACCTTC	CASSYSGTAPYGYTF
TRBV9	TRBJ1-2	.	.	TGTGCCAGCAGCGTAGATGCCAGGGGCTATGGCTACACCTTC	CASSVDARGYGYTF
TRBV9	TRBJ1-1	.	.	TGTGCCAGCAGCGTAGGTGAGGGAAGAATAGAAGCTTTCTTT	CASSVGEGRIEAFF
TRBV5-4	TRBJ2-5	once	.	TGTGCCAGCAGCTCGGCAGGGGCTGGAGGGACCCAGTACTTC	CASSSAGAGGTQYF
TRBV19	TRBJ1-1	.	.	TGTGCCAGTAGTATCCCCCGGACTGAAGCTTTCTTT	CASSIPRTEAFF